A selection of T cell receptor beta chains follows, all from one sample in a study of post-analysis software for immune sequencing data. MiXCR, run by TCRdb on the PCR reads, gives a single entry per CDR3 protein. The data show roughly 800,000 distinct CDR3 sequences, roughly 46% seen once. Specimen: blood. These receptors came from a girl under 18 with multiple sclerosis. Both conserved end residues are part of each CDR3. A D gene is named only where the DNA matches it firmly. The size field is filled for only some rows; it gives once, few, many or a size class.

>TRBJ1-2|-|TRBV27|-
CASSFRQGSYGYTF
TGTGCCAGCAGTTTCCGGCAGGGGAGCTATGGCTACACCTTC
>TRBJ2-7|TRBD2|TRBV9|few
CASSEGTIGTDRLGEQYF
TGTGCCAGCAGCGAGGGGACTATTGGGACTGACAGACTAGGCGAGCAGTACTTC
>TRBJ2-5|TRBD1|TRBV19|-
CASSIGQGAIETQYF
TGTGCCAGTAGTATCGGACAGGGGGCGATAGAGACCCAGTACTTC
>TRBJ1-2|-|TRBV29-1|-
CSVGSGSNYGYTF
TGCAGCGTTGGGAGCGGCTCAAACTATGGCTACACCTTC
>TRBJ2-5|TRBD2|TRBV6-5|few
CASSPTSGHQETQYF
TGTGCCAGCAGCCCTACTAGCGGGCACCAAGAGACCCAGTACTTC
>TRBJ1-2|-|TRBV6-1|-
CASTERINYGYTF
TGTGCCAGCACGGAACGGATTAACTATGGCTACACCTTC
>TRBJ2-5|-|TRBV2|-
CASSSRGRGPQETQYF
TGTGCCAGCAGTTCCAGAGGACGGGGGCCCCAAGAGACCCAGTACTTC
>TRBJ1-1|-|TRBV29-1|-
CSVGGPLNTEAFF
TGCAGCGTTGGAGGCCCATTGAACACTGAAGCTTTTTTT
>TRBJ2-7|-|TRBV27|-
CASSFGGMSYEQYF
TGTGCCAGCAGTTTCGGCGGGATGTCCTACGAGCAGTACTTC
>TRBJ2-7|-|TRBV18|-
CASSPLEQGHHEQYF
TGTGCCAGCTCACCACTCGAACAGGGACACCACGAGCAGTACTTC
>TRBJ2-3|-|TRBV21-1|-
CASSKGRTTYTDTQYF
TGTGCCAGCAGCAAAGGCCGGACAACCTACACAGATACGCAGTATTTT
>TRBJ2-7|-|TRBV7-9|-
CASSPWDTAYEQYF
TGCGCCAGCAGCCCCTGGGACACAGCCTACGAGCAGTACTTC
>TRBJ2-7|-|TRBV9|-
CASSPTGPHNEQYF
TGTGCCAGCAGCCCGACCGGACCGCATAACGAGCAGTACTTC
>TRBJ1-6|TRBD1|TRBV20-1|-
CSATSGQVDNSPLHF
TGCAGTGCTACCTCGGGACAGGTTGATAATTCACCCCTCCACTTT
>TRBJ1-6|-|TRBV10-3|few
CAIQDGVVNSPLHF
TGTGCCATCCAAGATGGAGTGGTTAATTCACCCCTCCACTTT
>TRBJ2-6|TRBD1|TRBV4-1|few
CASSPRWGQYVSGANVLTF
TGCGCCAGCAGCCCAAGATGGGGACAGTATGTCTCTGGGGCCAACGTCCTGACTTTC
>TRBJ2-7|TRBD2|TRBV20-1|few
CSARDEFSGGYEQYF
TGCAGTGCTAGAGATGAATTTAGCGGGGGCTACGAGCAGTACTTC
>TRBJ2-3|TRBD2|TRBV10-3|-
CAISDASGRATDTQYF
TGTGCCATCAGTGATGCTAGCGGGAGGGCCACAGATACGCAGTATTTT
>TRBJ1-2|-|TRBV2|-
CASRPTETGGYTF
TGTGCCAGCAGACCCACAGAGACCGGTGGCTACACCTTC
>TRBJ1-5|-|TRBV12-3/TRBV12-4|once
CASSPNRDRDQPQHF
TGTGCCAGCAGCCCCAACAGGGATCGGGATCAGCCCCAGCATTTT
>TRBJ2-1|TRBD2|TRBV20-1|-
CSARRPGRPSYNEQFF
TGCAGTGCTCGCCGGCCCGGGAGGCCCTCCTACAATGAGCAGTTCTTC
>TRBJ2-7|-|TRBV5-1|few
CASSAGGGAYEQYF
TGCGCCAGCAGCGCCGGCGGGGGCGCCTACGAGCAGTACTTC
>TRBJ2-5|-|TRBV9|-
CASSVAGLQETQYF
TGTGCCAGCAGCGTAGCAGGACTTCAAGAGACCCAGTACTTC
>TRBJ2-7|-|TRBV5-1|-
CASSPDLDWTYEQYF
TGCGCCAGCAGCCCAGACCTGGACTGGACCTACGAGCAGTACTTC
>TRBJ1-3|TRBD1|TRBV11-2|few
CASSEVGDRTSGNTIYF
TGTGCCAGCAGCGAAGTCGGGGACAGGACCTCTGGAAACACCATATATTTT
>TRBJ2-7|TRBD2|TRBV5-6|medium-sized
CASSSALAGGGYEQYF
TGTGCCAGCAGCTCGGCTCTAGCGGGAGGCGGGTACGAGCAGTACTTC